The clone carrying this TCR beta chain has a handful of counts. As yet, its antigen is unknown. The sample comes from a study of cytomegalovirus exposure and HLA in healthy donors. Findings and limits, study-wide: Relative to equally common others, HLA-associated TCR beta chains showed greater clonal expansion in a later analysis. Among immune exposure information, only CMV serostatus was available.

Primers included in the PCR were 60 Vbeta and 13 Jbeta primers. The repertoire was sequenced with immunoSEQ multiplex PCR; TCRdb's copy has only in-frame clones and lacks some. Of 63,000 or so clones detected, approximately 79% appear once; the ten largest clones hold just under 3%. The source material was PBMCs. This receptor was taken from a woman under 40 in good health and CMV-seronegative.

CDR3 DNA sequence: TGTGCCAGCCGGACTAGCGGGAGATCAAATGAGCAGTTCTTC. It encodes CASRTSGRSNEQFF. This rearrangement joins TRBV19 to TRBJ2-1; the match to TRBD2 covers 13 bases. Germline V CDR1 and CDR2: LNHDA, SQIVND (reference sequence). The CDR3 covers 14 residues. V trimming: 9 bases; J trimming: 7 bases; junction bases outside the gene matches: 6.